This record looks at one TCR beta chain sequence and its context. The clone's antigen remains unknown. Base qualities are missing; no much larger clone stands one base away. Reading the germline V gene (reference sequence) gives CDR1 LNHDA and CDR2 SQIVND. From the cysteine through the phenylalanine, the CDR3 covers 18 amino acids. The sequence is cut down to CDR3 DNA, 54 bases in frame from base 1. V is trimmed back by 10 bases and J by 5 bases, and the junction contains 17 bases that no gene match accounts for. This sample was taken from a study of blood T cell repertoires in COVID-19 (dated by TCRdb to the early 2020s). For context, the study as a whole: Collaborator samples came from the United States, Italy and Spain and covered acute and convalescent phases of COVID-19. The sample metadata nearly always contained a de-identified subject ID, COVID-19 status, age in years and sex. Where available, HLA class I and class II types were obtained from metadata supplied by the sample provider rather than from assay-based typing. The prospective study material was composed of cDNA or gDNA derived from T cells, B-cell-depleted T cells, or PBMCs. Deeply sampled blood TCRbeta repertoires from subjects exposed to, actively infected with, or recovered from COVID-19 were included in the dataset. The samples were drawn from the first 160 participants of the ongoing ImmuneRACE study and from 950 to 1,500 subjects provided by 6 global collaborators. The repertoires were released in a freely available public database meant as a resource for research on the immune response to SARS-CoV-2. What the research found in general, with its limitations: The amount of clinical and demographic metadata varied by source and participant and was provided uncurated.

The immunoSEQ Assay, a bias-controlled multiplex PCR, was used to amplify TCRbeta CDR3 regions from genomic DNA. Processing in the source paper ran as follows. The number of nucleated cells in each sample was estimated by amplification of reference gene primers within the assay. To quantify the absolute abundance of each unique TCRbeta CDR3 rearrangement, sequence reads were collapsed and filtered. For each sample, productive Simpson clonality was calculated as the square root of Simpson's diversity index over productive rearrangements. This is the immuneACCESS table as TCRdb keeps it, with only in-frame sequences that have V and J called. A part of the clones is gone; compared with another copy, unresolved V genes explain less than half, and the rest is unexplained. Clone size and the V and J calls come from that table; the DNA yielded D and trimming. This sample is represented by some 250,000 clones; about 85% of them were singletons. The top ten clonotypes cover approximately 7.5% of the sample.

Another Seattle source contributed samples from volunteer blood donors who had recovered from COVID-19. The collaborating institutions used their own protocols to collect whole blood in K2EDTA tubes. For TCRbeta analysis, collaborator samples were shipped as frozen whole blood, as isolated PBMCs, or as DNA extracted from either sample type. The sequence joins TRBV19 to TRBJ2-3, with TRBD2 identical over 14 junction bases. This TCR derives from a man aged 60 to 69 who had recovered from COVID-19. Sequencing was carried out using peripheral blood. In nucleotide form, the sequence is TGTGCCACCTCTCCCGGGACTAGCGGGGGACGGGTTCAAGATACGCAGTATTTT. Translated, this gives CATSPGTSGGRVQDTQYF.